The 11 T cell receptor beta chains below were found in one sample sequenced in a study of T cells in localized non-small cell lung cancer. Repertoires were generated with immunoSEQ multiplex PCR, while TCRdb's copy carries only in-frame clones and drops some. In the table there are about 53,000 clones, 65% to 85% of which are singletons. The input for sequencing was peripheral blood mononuclear cells, taken before any cancer treatment. All receptors come from a man between 40 and 69 years old with stage III lung adenocarcinoma.

The chain couples TRBV7-2 to TRBJ2-7, with TRBD2 matching 11 bases. This CDR3 is 15 amino acids long. CDR1 and CDR2 (germline): SGHTA, FQGNSA. V shed 3 bases and J 1 base; nucleotides not matched to a gene: 2. CDR3 amino acids: CASSFLAGGSYEQYF. The CDR3 nucleotides are TGTGCCAGCAGCTTTCTAGCGGGGGGTTCCTACGAGCAGTACTTC.

The chain links TRBV29-1 to TRBJ1-1; D is unclear. CDR3 length equals 12 residues. Germline V gives CDR1 SQVTM, CDR2 ANQGSEA. V was trimmed by 5 bases and J by 3 bases, leaving 10 bases between them. CDR3 sequence: CSVIRGDTEAFF. The CDR3 coding sequence is TGCAGCGTTATTAGAGGAGACACTGAAGCTTTCTTT.

A word on this clone: Relative to the germline gene, one junction end is altered; a read error may explain this. V gene TRBV11-1 combines with J gene TRBJ2-7, with a tentative D call TRBD1 (5 bases). The CDR3 has 11 residues. Per the germline V gene, CDR1 is SGHAT and CDR2 is FQDESV (reference sequence). CDR3 nucleotides: TGTGCCAGCAGCACCTCAGGGTCTGCTCACTTC. Amino acid sequence: CASSTSGSAHF. Complete variable domain (other parts from reference TRBV11-1 and TRBJ2-7): EAEVAQSPRYKITEKSQAVAFWCDPISGHATLYWYRQILGQGPELLVQFQDESVVDDSQLPKDRFSAERLKGVDSTLKIQPAELGDSAMYLCASSTSGSAHFGPGTRLTVT.

The V call is TRBV29-1, the J call TRBJ1-1; no definite D call. This CDR3 contains 11 residues. V was shortened by 4 bases and J by 3 bases, with 6 bases between the two germline ends. Germline CDR1 and CDR2: SQVTM and ANQGSEA. The CDR3 reads CSVARDTEAFF. The CDR3 DNA sequence: TGCAGCGTTGCTAGGGACACTGAAGCTTTCTTT.

The J gene is TRBJ2-2, the V gene TRBV11-3; D call uncertain. Germline CDR1 and CDR2: SGHNT and YENEEA. CDR3 length: 12 residues. Trimming shortened V by 5 bases and J by 0 bases, and 1 base separated the two germline ends. CDR3 protein: CASSPNTGELFF. CDR3 sequence (DNA): TGTGCCAGCAGCCCGAACACCGGGGAGCTGTTTTTT.

The chain combines TRBV11-2 with TRBJ2-7, with 8 positions matching TRBD2. Trimming removed 5 bases from V and 5 bases from J; junction bases left unmatched: 8. CDR1 and CDR2 from the germline V gene are SGHAT and FQNNGV. CDR3 size: 14 residues. The CDR3 sequence: CASSPWVSGNEQYF. The CDR3 bases are TGTGCCAGCAGCCCTTGGGTTAGCGGGAACGAGCAGTACTTC.

Only a few counts were recorded for this clone. This rearrangement joins TRBV11-1 to TRBJ2-1; 9 bases map to TRBD1. The CDR3 totals 14 residues. After removal of 4 bases from V and 9 bases from J, the junction contained 7 bases not matched to a gene. From germline, CDR1 is SGHAT and CDR2 FQDESV (reference sequence). CDR3 nucleotides: TGTGCCAGCAGCTCCCGGGACAGGGTTGTTGAGCAGTTCTTC. It translates to CASSSRDRVVEQFF.

This clone has a single count. This chain links TRBV30 with TRBJ1-5; 8 bases agree with TRBD1. This CDR3 spans 14 amino acids. The germline V gene encodes CDR1 GTSNPN and CDR2 SVGIG (reference sequence). V shed 4 bases, J shed 8 bases, and the junction held 10 bases outside the gene matches. The CDR3 nucleotides are TGTGCCTGGAACGGACAGGGAGTGATGGAGCCCCAGCATTTT. This codes for CAWNGQGVMEPQHF.

V is TRBV7-9 and J is TRBJ2-7; 7 nucleotides line up with TRBD1. CDR1 SEHNR and CDR2 FQNEAQ come from the germline V gene (reference sequence). This CDR3 is 13 amino acids long. V shed 5 bases and J 3 bases; nucleotides not matched to a gene: 4. CDR3 DNA: TGTGCCAGCAGCCCCAGGACAGGCTACGAGCAGTACTTC. It encodes CASSPRTGYEQYF.

V gene TRBV6-5 combines with J gene TRBJ1-5, with unresolved D. CDR3 length: 15 residues. Germline V gene sequence: CDR1 MNHEY, CDR2 SVGAGI. V was trimmed by 0 bases and J by 3 bases, leaving 9 bases between them. CDR3 amino acids: CASSYSKADNQPQHF. The CDR3 DNA reads TGTGCCAGCAGTTACTCAAAGGCGGACAATCAGCCCCAGCATTTT.

CDR3 coding DNA: TGTGCCAGCAGCCCCCCCTCCTACGAGCAGTACTTC. This encodes CASSPPSYEQYF. This chain links TRBV7-9 with TRBJ2-7; no clear D gene. Germline loops: CDR1 SEHNR, CDR2 FQNEAQ (reference sequence). The CDR3 is made up of 12 amino acids. The germline V and J ends were trimmed by 5 bases and 0 bases, with 5 bases remaining between them.